This T cell receptor (beta chain) emerged from a study of cytomegalovirus exposure and HLA in healthy donors (dated by TCRdb to the late 2010s). For the wider study: In an earlier analysis of 587 of the donors, about 270 Gb of sequence data and some 100 million unique TCR beta sequences from about 179 million T cells were reported. The study used immunosequencing to profile the T cell repertoires of approximately 690 subjects and linked those repertoires to cytomegalovirus serostatus. Typing coverage varied by locus: about 620-630 donors for A, B, C, DRB1 and DQB1; about 520 for DQA1; about 590 for DPA1; roughly 450 for DPB1. The study was designed to test whether signatures of past pathogen exposure could be identified by cataloging public T cell receptors. Several DR-DQ haplotypes were handled as single units for association and clustering because linkage in the cohort was strong. The later analysis used no new phenotypic data to find candidate immune exposures, relying instead on TCR beta sequences and their occurrence across donors. Approximately 310 gigabases of sequencing data and tens of millions of unique TCR sequences were included in an early release covering 550 to 800 HLA-typed donors. Donor age, sex, ethnicity and CMV serostatus were collected together with the repertoire data. Every repertoire in the discovery cohort had been generated on one and the same sequencing platform. A later genetic analysis took genome-wide SNP genotypes for about three fifths of the 666 donors and used that subset as a discovery cohort. Besides the first cohort of roughly 700 subjects, a separate validation cohort made up of some 110 different subjects was used. To decide whether each TCR beta V gene segment behaved as functional or pseudogenic, an earlier analysis of fewer than 750 of the donors relied on high-throughput TCR beta sequencing. In a later analysis, previously published TCR beta repertoires from 550 to 700 donors were re-analyzed and high-resolution HLA genotyping was added so that TCR occurrence patterns could be studied. Of the roughly 400 genotyped donors, 65% to 90% fell in the genetic ancestry cluster associated with self-reported Caucasian donors. To predict cytomegalovirus infection status, the study brought together high-throughput TCR immunosequencing, statistical association of individual TCRs with disease status, and machine learning. Both class I and class II loci were covered by HLA typing, at four-digit resolution. Among 398 genotyped donors of the cohort, an average of approximately 240,000 unique TCR beta nucleotide sequences were sequenced per donor, about a sixth of them non-productive. Points the paper makes about the study in general: Because counts were too low, seventeen rarely observed V segments, including chromosome 9 orphons, were left out of the earlier analysis of approximately 500 of the donors. Most CMV-associated TCR beta chains appeared to be HLA-restricted in a later analysis, and the HLA associations seemed to be driven largely by CMV exposure. For the cohort, immune exposure information was limited to CMV serostatus. The sequencing pipeline was judged likely to have produced a cluster of highly shared sequence variants as a technical artifact. A further reported finding was that TCR beta sequences accurately predicted the HLA-A and HLA-B alleles for most subjects in the first cohort. According to a later analysis, parvovirus B19, influenza, CMV and Epstein-Barr virus appeared linked to several top co-occurrence clusters. In a later genetic analysis, a missense DCLRE1C variant was associated with V-gene and J-gene trimming of TCR beta chains, and the association was replicated in an independent cohort. In a later analysis, the rate of TCR association differed among HLA loci, with DRB1 alleles having the most associated TCRs and HLA-C alleles having the fewest. Across donors, most TCR sequences were observed very rarely, whereas some public TCRs were present in many individuals. The authors suggested that the approach could potentially be extended to other disease states and immunological phenotypes. In a later analysis, HLA-associated TCR beta chains showed more clonal expansion and lower generation probabilities than non-associated chains that were equally common. When HLA alleles, especially DR and DQ, strongly co-occurred, attributing TCR associations to individual alleles was difficult. A total of roughly 160 TCR beta chains were listed by the study as associated with cytomegalovirus. An earlier analysis of some 590 of the donors showed that most TCR beta V segments appeared in productive rearrangements either about 90% or about 30% of the time, which broadly matched IMGT annotations. The presence/absence analyses assumed that sequencing depth was roughly uniform across donors, and that assumption may not be true. In vitro tests confirmed that a few of the cytomegalovirus-associated TCR beta chains recognize cytomegalovirus antigens. At a false discovery rate of 0.05, a later analysis linked approximately 18,000 TCR beta sequences to specific HLA alleles. Linkage disequilibrium might explain the correlated functional status among segregating V segments, but an unknown experimental factor could not be excluded. Compared with the 666-donor mean, donors in an Asian-associated ancestry cluster had fewer N-insertions in productive TCRs, according to a later genetic analysis. The cohort was sequenced for TCR beta chains only, and without alpha or paired-chain data the features that could be detected were limited. The classifier was reported to diagnose cytomegalovirus status with high specificity and sensitivity in both the original and validation cohorts. The 87-base-pair reads could not distinguish some IMGT-functional V segments, including TRBV6-2 and TRBV6-3, so those segments were excluded. HLA typing was unavailable for some donors at each locus, so association tests used only the typed subset.

Including cysteine and phenylalanine, the CDR3 has 16 amino acids. Kept here is only the CDR3 DNA, which spans 48 bases and is read in frame from base 1. Between the V and J ends, shortened by 5 bases and 2 bases respectively, the junction contains 18 bases. The germline V gene (reference sequence) yields SEHNR for CDR1 and FQNEAQ for CDR2. In total, roughly 710 healthy bone marrow donors made up the cohort. Cohort members were all nominally healthy when sampled, although unrecorded immune exposures were likely present. The donor was CMV seropositive and was included in the group of 250 to 300 seropositive cohort members. A peripheral blood sample was provided by each donor, and peripheral blood mononuclear cells were used for TCR beta sequencing. Genomic DNA extraction from the blood cell samples was performed with the Qiagen DNeasy Blood Extraction Kit. Concerning this clone: It lacks a known antigen. One base away there is no much larger clone; base qualities are not given.

Receptor libraries were prepared by the immunoSEQ multiplex PCR assay. For the multiplex PCR, a mixture combining 60 forward primers for TCR Vbeta segments and 13 reverse primers for TCR Jbeta segments was used. Amplification of the CDR3 region of rearranged TCR beta genes was performed with a multiplex PCR assay on genomic DNA. On the Illumina HiSeq System, the amplified TCR beta libraries were sequenced as 87-base-pair reads. The original methods were these. A later analysis tallied around 80 million unique TCR beta chains across the 550 to 850 repertoires, and approximately 12 million of those chains were shared by two or more donors. A nearest-neighbor algorithm error-corrected the raw reads and collapsed the reads into unique sequences, merging closely related sequences to remove PCR and sequencing errors. To assign V, D and J gene segments, CDR3 sequences were aligned to IMGT reference sequences. For a sequence to be retained, a match of at least six nucleotides was required to both a V gene segment and a J gene segment. Rearrangements were classified as productive when the CDR3 lacked stop codons and remained in frame with V and J, and all other rearrangements were classified as non-productive. Following IMGT convention, CDR3 was defined as the stretch from the second conserved V-encoded cysteine to the conserved J-encoded phenylalanine. The earlier analysis of roughly 590 of the donors excluded sequences that lacked an unambiguous match to a single V gene segment. An earlier analysis of some 500 of the donors classified V segments as functional when productive rearrangements were above 56.7% and as segregating when the standard deviation between donors was above 5%. A statistical classification framework was built to diagnose cytomegalovirus status from the catalog of TCR beta chain sequences. V and J gene assignment, in a later analysis, came from comparing TCR nucleotide sequences with IMGT/GENE-DB human TR gene sequences. In a later analysis, CDR3 sequences and most-parsimonious VDJ recombination scenarios were assigned using the TCRdist pipeline. In a later analysis, each TCR beta chain was defined by its CDR3 amino acid sequence together with its V-gene family, and reads lacking a unique V-gene family were excluded. In a later analysis, 450 to 600 highly shared, low-generation-probability nucleotide sequences were removed to address suspected cross-contamination and a sequencing artifact. In a later analysis, a clonal expansion index for each public chain was calculated from normalized within-repertoire ranks of inferred template counts. A later analysis computed generation probabilities with a VDJ recombination model fitted to out-of-frame rearrangements, and checked the results against IGoR. In a later analysis, hypergeometric tests were used to score TCR-TCR, TCR-HLA and TCR-CMV co-occurrence, with a repertoire-size bias correction applied to TCR pairs. To estimate false discovery rates, a later analysis permuted the HLA or CMV assignments 20 times. In a later analysis, co-occurring TCRs were grouped using DBSCAN, with TCRdist sequence similarity added in when clustering inside HLA-allele-positive subsets. Repertoires with fewer than 30,000 or more than 120,000 public chains were left out of co-occurrence clustering, as were roughly five repertoires with anomalous nucleotide sharing. Imported from immuneACCESS, the table was reduced by TCRdb to in-frame sequences with V and J called. These copies leave out some clones; in studies compared against another copy, an unresolved V gene accounts for under half, and the cause of the remainder is not known. V and J calls and clone size are copied from that table; D and trimming were computed from the DNA. For this sample the table gives 100,000 to 150,000 clones, of which about 85% were detected only once. Of the sample, around 4% falls within the top ten clones.

The receptor's source is a man aged 18 to 29 in good health and CMV-seropositive. The chain couples TRBV7-9 to TRBJ2-5; the D region possibly corresponds to TRBD2 (6 bases align). Source material: PBMCs. The CDR3 reads CASSPRPSGVQETQYF. The nucleotide sequence reads as follows: TGTGCCAGCAGCCCCCGTCCGTCGGGGGTTCAAGAGACCCAGTACTTC. With all but the CDR3 taken from the reference TRBV7-9 and TRBJ2-5 genes, the full variable domain is: DTGVSQNPRHKITKRGQNVTFRCDPISEHNRLYWYRQTLGQGPEFLTYFQNEAQLEKSRLLSDRFSAERPKGSFSTLEIQRTEQGDSAMYLCASSPRPSGVQETQYFGPGTRLLVL.